The next 29 T cell receptor beta chains were all read from a single sample in a study of cytomegalovirus exposure and HLA in healthy donors. With 60 Vbeta and 13 Jbeta primers, the PCR was carried out. Measured with immunoSEQ multiplex PCR; TCRdb has only the in-frame clones, and not every one. The sample lists over 100,000 clones; around 61% were seen once. Specimen: PBMCs. The receptors originated from a woman in her thirties in good health and CMV-seronegative.

J is TRBJ1-3 and V is TRBV5-8, with a tentative D call TRBD1 (6 bases). With 5 bases removed from V and 1 base from J, the gap between germline ends came to 10 bases. Germline lookup yields CDR1 SGHTS and CDR2 YDEGEE. The CDR3 is 14 residues long. The DNA of the CDR3 is TGTGCCAGCAGGCACAGGGAATCTGGAAACACCATATATTTT. Amino acid sequence: CASRHRESGNTIYF. Full variable domain (outside the CDR3, taken from reference TRBV5-8 and TRBJ1-3): EAGVTQSPTHLIKTRGQQATLRCSPISGHTSVYWYQQALGLGLQFLLWYDEGEERNRGNFPPRFSGRQFPNYSSELNVNALELEDSALYLCASRHRESGNTIYFGEGSWLTVV.

The chain has TRBV5-8 and TRBJ2-6, with 7 bases that match TRBD2. Germline lookup yields CDR1 SGHTS and CDR2 YDEGEE. The CDR3 spans 18 residues. V lost 4 bases and J lost 3; bases outside the gene matches: 13. CDR3 residues: CASSGQGGFYSGANVLTF. In DNA form, the CDR3 reads TGTGCCAGCAGCGGCCAGGGAGGGTTCTACAGTGGGGCCAACGTCCTGACTTTC. The full variable domain, rest sourced from reference TRBV5-8 and TRBJ2-6, is EAGVTQSPTHLIKTRGQQATLRCSPISGHTSVYWYQQALGLGLQFLLWYDEGEERNRGNFPPRFSGRQFPNYSSELNVNALELEDSALYLCASSGQGGFYSGANVLTFGAGSRLTVL.

Remarks on this clone: Other DNA sequences in the sample encode the same CDR3. The gene calls are TRBV9 and TRBJ1-5, with 10 bases identical to TRBD1. The CDR3 has 16 residues. J was trimmed by 2 bases and V by 0 bases; bases with no gene match: 2. Germline CDR1 reads SGDLS; CDR2 reads YYNGEE. CDR3 nucleotides: TGTGCCAGCAGCGTAGACGGGACAGGGGGCAATCAGCCCCAGCATTTT. It yields the protein CASSVDGTGGNQPQHF. The full variable domain, its missing parts supplied by reference TRBV9 and TRBJ1-5, is DSGVTQTPKHLITATGQRVTLRCSPRSGDLSVYWYQQSLDQGLQFLIQYYNGEERAKGNILERFSAQQFPDLHSELNLSSLELGDSALYFCASSVDGTGGNQPQHFGDGTRLSIL.

The rearrangement links TRBV30 to TRBJ2-1, with D unclear. Trimming cost V 0 bases and J 5 bases, with 17 bases left between them. CDR3 length: 16 amino acids. Looked up from germline, CDR1 is GTSNPN and CDR2 is SVGIG (reference sequence). The CDR3 spells CAWSVLPRLPHNEQFF. CDR3 in DNA: TGTGCCTGGAGTGTCCTACCGCGACTGCCCCACAATGAGCAGTTCTTC.

CDR3 sequence reads: CASSFRTPETQYF. Here the CDR3 DNA reads TGTGCCAGCAGCTTCAGGACACCCGAGACCCAGTACTTC. The chain carries TRBV11-2 and TRBJ2-5, with a possible D match to TRBD1 (5 bases). The V end lost 3 bases, the J end lost 5 bases, and 10 bases lay between the germline ends. The CDR3 has 13 amino acids. Looked up from germline, CDR1 is SGHAT and CDR2 is FQNNGV. Drawing the rest from reference TRBV11-2 and TRBJ2-5, the complete variable domain is EAGVAQSPRYKIIEKRQSVAFWCNPISGHATLYWYQQILGQGPKLLIQFQNNGVVDDSQLPKDRFSAERLKGVDSTLKIQPAKLEDSAVYLCASSFRTPETQYFGPGTRLLVL.

The J gene is TRBJ2-1, the V gene TRBV11-2; 10 nucleotides align to TRBD2. V lost 5 bases to trimming and J lost 7 bases; unmatched junction nucleotides: 5. Germline assignment: CDR1 SGHAT and CDR2 FQNNGV. CDR3 length: 14 residues. CDR3 bases: TGTGCCAGCAGCCAAAGCGGGAGGGCGAATGAGCAGTTCTTC. Its protein product is CASSQSGRANEQFF. Based on the CDR3 plus reference TRBV11-2 and TRBJ2-1, the full variable domain is EAGVAQSPRYKIIEKRQSVAFWCNPISGHATLYWYQQILGQGPKLLIQFQNNGVVDDSQLPKDRFSAERLKGVDSTLKIQPAKLEDSAVYLCASSQSGRANEQFFGPGTRLTVL.

The V call is TRBV11-2, the J call TRBJ2-2, with D tentatively TRBD2 (5 bases). This CDR3 contains 15 residues. Germline loops: CDR1 SGHAT, CDR2 FQNNGV. The V and J ends lost 4 bases and 2 bases respectively, with 11 bases between them. CDR3 sequence reads: CASSSRTSNTGELFF. The CDR3 coding sequence is TGTGCCAGCAGCTCCCGCACTAGTAACACCGGGGAGCTGTTTTTT.

This chain joins TRBV19 and TRBJ1-1, with TRBD1 matching 12 bases. Germline trimming cut 3 bases from V and 3 bases from J; bases unmatched to any gene: 2. In germline, CDR1 is LNHDA, CDR2 SQIVND (reference sequence). The CDR3 totals 15 residues. CDR3 in amino acids: CASSIGTGGYTEAFF. CDR3 sequence (DNA): TGTGCCAGTAGTATTGGGACAGGGGGCTACACTGAAGCTTTCTTT.

The chain employs TRBV6-6 and TRBJ1-6; the match to TRBD1 covers 9 bases. Trimming removed 10 bases from V and 7 bases from J; junction bases left unmatched: 5. The germline CDR1 and CDR2 sequences are MNHNY and SVGAGI (reference sequence). The CDR3 spans 13 residues. Here the CDR3 DNA reads TGTGCCACTCAGGACAGGGGCAATTCACCCCTCCACTTT. It specifies CATQDRGNSPLHF.

V usage is TRBV18 and J usage is TRBJ1-1, with 7 bases matching TRBD1. The J segment lost 0 bases and the V segment lost 1 base, leaving 5 bases of the junction unmatched. The CDR3 covers 16 residues. CDR1 and CDR2 from the germline V gene are KGHSH and LQKENI. This chain's CDR3 is CASSPRQGNLNTEAFF. The CDR3 DNA reads as TGTGCCAGCTCACCACGACAGGGAAACCTGAACACTGAAGCTTTCTTT.

This clone was counted between two and nine times. The chain employs TRBV5-4 and TRBJ1-1; 7 bases match TRBD1. Germline-derived CDR1 and CDR2 are SGHNT and YYREEE (reference sequence). Trimming removed 4 bases from V and 5 bases from J; junction bases left unmatched: 8. This CDR3 has 14 amino acids. The CDR3 protein is CASSGQGGNTEAFF. The CDR3 DNA reads TGTGCCAGCAGCGGGCAGGGGGGAAATACTGAAGCTTTCTTT.

The chain couples TRBV9 to TRBJ2-5, with TRBD1 identical over 8 bases. Germline V CDR1 and CDR2: SGDLS, YYNGEE. The CDR3 is 14 residues long. V was clipped by 3 bases and J by 4 bases; unmatched bases: 5. The CDR3 DNA is TGTGCCAGCAGCGCCCGACAGGGGTTAGAGACCCAGTACTTC. Protein: CASSARQGLETQYF.

The rearrangement links TRBV4-1 to TRBJ2-6; D is perhaps TRBD1 (6 bases). This CDR3 is built from 16 residues. From germline, CDR1 is MGHRA and CDR2 YSYEKL. Trimming took off 1 base at V and 1 base at J, with 8 bases between the two ends. Here the CDR3 reads CASSQAGESGANVLTF. The CDR3 nucleotides read TGCGCCAGCAGCCAAGCAGGGGAGTCTGGGGCCAACGTCCTGACTTTC.

V gene TRBV7-9 combines with J gene TRBJ1-1; D possibly corresponds to TRBD1 (5 bases). Germline CDR1 SEHNR, CDR2 FQNEAQ (reference sequence). The ends were cut back, 1 base at V and 4 bases at J, with 13 bases in the middle. The CDR3 is 15 residues long. The CDR3 protein is CASSLEGRVGTEAFF. The CDR3 DNA reads TGTGCCAGCAGCTTAGAGGGCAGGGTGGGCACTGAAGCTTTCTTT. The variable domain in full, with the rest retrieved from reference TRBV7-9 and TRBJ1-1, is DTGVSQNPRHKITKRGQNVTFRCDPISEHNRLYWYRQTLGQGPEFLTYFQNEAQLEKSRLLSDRFSAERPKGSFSTLEIQRTEQGDSAMYLCASSLEGRVGTEAFFGQGTRLTVV.

This clone was counted only a few times. The chain employs TRBV7-3 and TRBJ1-1; the match to TRBD1 covers 8 bases. The ends lost 2 bases at V and 1 base at J; junction bases unmatched: 0. Germline V gene data show CDR1 as SGHTA and CDR2 as FQGTGA. CDR3 size: 14 residues. In DNA, the CDR3 is TGTGCCAGCAGCTTAGGGACAGGGAACACTGAAGCTTTCTTT. This sequence encodes CASSLGTGNTEAFF.

The rearrangement uses TRBV10-3 and TRBJ1-2, with 8 bases that match TRBD1. The ends lost 6 bases at V and 5 bases at J; junction bases unmatched: 8. Looked up from germline, CDR1 is ENHRY and CDR2 is SYGVKD. The CDR3 length is 14 residues. The CDR3 DNA reads as TGTGCCATCAGGGGGCAGGGGGCTGGATATGGCTACACCTTC. This sequence encodes CAIRGQGAGYGYTF.

As for this clone: The sample carries other DNA sequences with the same CDR3. The chain couples TRBV5-1 to TRBJ1-2, with 9 bases aligning to TRBD1. The ends lost 1 base at V and 8 bases at J; junction bases unmatched: 6. The CDR3 contains 14 residues. Germline-derived CDR1 and CDR2 are SGHRS and YFSETQ. The CDR3 loop is CASSLPGTGKGYTF. The CDR3 coding sequence is TGCGCCAGCAGCTTGCCCGGGACAGGGAAGGGCTACACCTTC.

The chain has TRBV7-9 and TRBJ1-1; perhaps TRBD1 as D (6 bases). CDR1 is SEHNR and CDR2 is FQNEAQ in the germline V gene (reference sequence). Trimming removed 1 base at V and 3 bases at J, with 12 bases between. The CDR3 length is 15 residues. The CDR3 DNA reads TGTGCCAGCAGCTTAGGACGGGGGGCTGACACTGAAGCTTTCTTT. As protein: CASSLGRGADTEAFF. Variable domain in full (rest from reference TRBV7-9 and TRBJ1-1): DTGVSQNPRHKITKRGQNVTFRCDPISEHNRLYWYRQTLGQGPEFLTYFQNEAQLEKSRLLSDRFSAERPKGSFSTLEIQRTEQGDSAMYLCASSLGRGADTEAFFGQGTRLTVV.

The chain has TRBV15 and TRBJ2-5; perhaps TRBD1 as D (6 bases). The CDR3 loop spans 15 amino acids. CDR1 is LNHNV and CDR2 is YYDKDF in the germline V gene (reference sequence). V lost 0 bases to trimming and J lost 2 bases, with 10 bases between them. DNA for the CDR3: TGTGCCACCAGCAGAGATCTCGGACAGCAAGAGACCCAGTACTTC. This sequence encodes CATSRDLGQQETQYF.

This sequence joins TRBV30 and TRBJ1-3; D not resolved. Trimming took off 0 bases at V and 4 bases at J, with 7 bases between the two ends. In germline, CDR1 is GTSNPN, CDR2 SVGIG (reference sequence). CDR3 length equals 13 residues. The CDR3 reads CAWSVHRGNTIYF. The CDR3 DNA reads TGTGCCTGGAGTGTACACAGAGGAAACACCATATATTTT.

The chain carries TRBV5-1 and TRBJ1-4; the match to TRBD1 covers 8 bases. After removal of 0 bases from V and 7 bases from J, the junction contained 8 bases not matched to a gene. The CDR3 extends over 16 amino acids. Germline CDR1 reads SGHRS; CDR2 reads YFSETQ. The CDR3 spells CASSLGGQGSGEKLFF. In DNA, the CDR3 is TGCGCCAGCAGCTTGGGAGGACAGGGATCGGGTGAAAAACTGTTTTTT.

The chain is built from TRBV4-1 and TRBJ2-7, with 7 positions matching TRBD2. The germline gives CDR1 MGHRA, CDR2 YSYEKL. With V trimmed by 0 bases and J by 0 bases, 5 bases remained unmatched. The CDR3 runs to 16 residues. The CDR3 coding sequence is TGCGCCAGCAGCCAAGACGCAGCGGGAACCTCCTACGAGCAGTACTTC. It specifies CASSQDAAGTSYEQYF.

V usage is TRBV4-3 and J usage is TRBJ2-3; D is ambiguous. CDR3 length: 13 amino acids. Germline values: CDR1 LGHNA, CDR2 YSLEER. Trimming took off 0 bases at V and 6 bases at J, with 7 bases between the two ends. DNA of the CDR3: TGCGCCAGCAGCCAAGAGCTATTTGATACGCAGTATTTT. This gives the protein CASSQELFDTQYF.

There are a few counts of this clone. The chain couples TRBV7-9 to TRBJ2-2; D remains ambiguous. The CDR3 covers 12 residues. Per germline, CDR1 SEHNR and CDR2 FQNEAQ (reference sequence). Deletions cut 7 bases from V and 6 bases from J, with 9 bases between. The CDR3 DNA is TGTGCCAGCAATGAGATTTCCGGGGAGCTGTTTTTT. It specifies CASNEISGELFF.

The gene calls are TRBV7-9 and TRBJ2-1, with D uncertain. Germline CDR1 reads SEHNR; CDR2 reads FQNEAQ (reference sequence). The CDR3 has 13 residues. V lost 1 base to trimming and J lost 5 bases, with 6 bases between them. The DNA for the CDR3 is TGTGCCAGCAGCTTAGGCGCACACAATGAGCAGTTCTTC. The encoded protein is CASSLGAHNEQFF.

This clone was counted a few times. The rearrangement links TRBV7-3 to TRBJ2-2, with D possibly matching TRBD2 (6 bases). Trimming stripped 6 bases from V and 5 bases from J, with 13 bases between. CDR1 is SGHTA, CDR2 FQGTGA, per germline. The CDR3 is made up of 14 amino acids. The CDR3 bases are TGTGCCAGCAGTCGGGGACTCGCAACCGGGGAGCTGTTTTTT. Its protein is CASSRGLATGELFF.

The chain joins TRBV5-1 to TRBJ2-2; D not resolved. Germline V gene data show CDR1 as SGHRS and CDR2 as YFSETQ. V lost 3 bases, J lost 0 bases, and 12 bases lay in between. The CDR3 extends over 16 amino acids. The DNA of the CDR3 is TGCGCCAGCAGCTGGGTGGGCGTAGCGAACACCGGGGAGCTGTTTTTT. The encoded protein is CASSWVGVANTGELFF.

In this sample, this clone turned up once. The CDR3 bases are TGCGCCAGCAGCTCCCGGGACAGGGACGGGGACTATGGCTACACCTTC. This sequence encodes CASSSRDRDGDYGYTF. V gene TRBV5-1 combines with J gene TRBJ1-2; the match to TRBD1 covers 9 bases. This CDR3 spans 16 amino acids. Germline CDR1 reads SGHRS; CDR2 reads YFSETQ. Trimming removed 3 bases from V and 3 bases from J; junction bases left unmatched: 9.

As concerns this clone: Other nucleotide sequences in the sample specify the same CDR3. The rearrangement uses TRBV20-1 and TRBJ2-3; D gene ambiguous. Trimming shortened V by 3 bases and J by 3 bases, and 4 bases separated the two germline ends. The CDR3 runs to 11 residues. Germline CDR1 reads DFQATT; CDR2 reads SNEGSKA (reference sequence). The CDR3 protein is CSASLTDTQYF. The CDR3 bases are TGCAGTGCTAGTTTAACAGATACGCAGTATTTT.